This T cell receptor (beta chain) was sequenced in a study of OX40 agonist ivuxolimab in advanced cancers. Trimming removed 0 bases at V and 0 bases at J, with 9 bases between. CDR1 is SGHRS and CDR2 is YFSETQ in the germline V gene. The CDR3 has 15 residues. Method: immunoSEQ multiplex PCR; TCRdb's copy keeps in-frame clones and lacks some. Among 63,000 or so clones, around nine tenths were seen once, and the ten largest hold under 3%. The gene calls are TRBV5-1 and TRBJ1-1, with no clear D. Here the sequenced sample was CD4+ or CD8+ T cells sorted from blood, taken in a trial of the OX40 agonist ivuxolimab. The sequence was obtained from an adult with an advanced solid tumor such as melanoma, head and neck, liver or kidney cancer. The CDR3 coding sequence is TGCGCCAGCAGCTTGGACGGAGGTATGAACACTGAAGCTTTCTTT. It codes for CASSLDGGMNTEAFF. Full variable domain (missing parts from reference TRBV5-1 and TRBJ1-1): KAGVTQTPRYLIKTRGQQVTLSCSPISGHRSVSWYQQTPGQGLQFLFEYFSETQRNKGNFPGRFSGRQFSNSRSEMNVSTLELGDSALYLCASSLDGGMNTEAFFGQGTRLTVV.